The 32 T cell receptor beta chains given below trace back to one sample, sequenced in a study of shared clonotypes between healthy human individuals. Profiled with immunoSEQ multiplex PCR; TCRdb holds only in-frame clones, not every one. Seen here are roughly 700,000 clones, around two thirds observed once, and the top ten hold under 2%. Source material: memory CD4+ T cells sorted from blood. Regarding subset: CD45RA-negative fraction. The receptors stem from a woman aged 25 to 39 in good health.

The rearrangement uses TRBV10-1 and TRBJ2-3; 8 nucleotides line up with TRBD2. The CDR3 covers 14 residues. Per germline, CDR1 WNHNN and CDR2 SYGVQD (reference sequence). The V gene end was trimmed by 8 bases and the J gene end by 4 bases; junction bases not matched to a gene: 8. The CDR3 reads CASSRREVSDTQYF. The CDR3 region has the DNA TGCGCCAGCTCTAGGCGGGAGGTTTCAGATACGCAGTATTTT.

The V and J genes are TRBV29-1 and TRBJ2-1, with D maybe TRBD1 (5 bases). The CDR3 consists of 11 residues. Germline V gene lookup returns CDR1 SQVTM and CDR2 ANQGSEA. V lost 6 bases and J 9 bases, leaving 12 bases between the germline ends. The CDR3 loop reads CSVRSRAEQFF. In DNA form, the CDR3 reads TGCAGCGTGCGATCCAGGGCTGAGCAGTTCTTC.

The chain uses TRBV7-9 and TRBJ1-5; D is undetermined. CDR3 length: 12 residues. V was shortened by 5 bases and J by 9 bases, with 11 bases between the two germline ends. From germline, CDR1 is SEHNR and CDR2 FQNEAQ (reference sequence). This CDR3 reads CASSANVLPQHF. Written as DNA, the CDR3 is TGTGCCAGCAGCGCAAACGTTTTGCCCCAGCATTTT.

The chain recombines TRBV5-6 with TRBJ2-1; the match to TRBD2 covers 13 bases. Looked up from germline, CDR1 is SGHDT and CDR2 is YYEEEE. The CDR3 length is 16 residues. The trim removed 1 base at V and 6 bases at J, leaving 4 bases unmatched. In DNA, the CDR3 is TGTGCCAGCAGCTTGCGGACTAGCGGGAGTCGCAATGAGCAGTTCTTC. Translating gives CASSLRTSGSRNEQFF.

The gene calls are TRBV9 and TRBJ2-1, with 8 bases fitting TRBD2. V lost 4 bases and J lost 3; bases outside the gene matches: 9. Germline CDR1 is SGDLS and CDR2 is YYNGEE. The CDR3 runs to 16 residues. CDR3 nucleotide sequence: TGTGCCAGCAGCTCCCAGATAGCGGGAAGCTACAATGAGCAGTTCTTC. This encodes CASSSQIAGSYNEQFF.

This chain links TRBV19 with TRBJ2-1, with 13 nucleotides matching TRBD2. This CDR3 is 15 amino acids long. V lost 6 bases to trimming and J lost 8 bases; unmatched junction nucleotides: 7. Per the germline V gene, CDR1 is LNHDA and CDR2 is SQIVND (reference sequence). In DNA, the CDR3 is TGTGCCAGTAGCATGAGGACTAGCGGGAGAGATGAGCAGTTCTTC. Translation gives CASSMRTSGRDEQFF.

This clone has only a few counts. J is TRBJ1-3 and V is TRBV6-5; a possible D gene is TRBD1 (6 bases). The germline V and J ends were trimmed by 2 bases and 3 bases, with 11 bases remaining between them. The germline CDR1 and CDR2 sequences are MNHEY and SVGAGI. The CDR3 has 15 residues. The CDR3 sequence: CASSYRGGGGNTIYF. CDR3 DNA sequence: TGTGCCAGCAGTTACAGGGGGGGCGGTGGAAACACCATATATTTT.

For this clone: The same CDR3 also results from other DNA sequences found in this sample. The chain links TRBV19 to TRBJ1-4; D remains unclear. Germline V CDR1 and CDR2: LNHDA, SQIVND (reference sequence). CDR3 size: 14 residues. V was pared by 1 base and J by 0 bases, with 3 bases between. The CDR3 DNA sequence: TGTGCCAGTAGTATAGGGGCAACTAATGAAAAACTGTTTTTT. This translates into CASSIGATNEKLFF.

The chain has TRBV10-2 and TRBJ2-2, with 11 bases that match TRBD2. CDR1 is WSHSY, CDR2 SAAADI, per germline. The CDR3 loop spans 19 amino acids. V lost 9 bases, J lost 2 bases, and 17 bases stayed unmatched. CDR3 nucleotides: TGCGCCAGTTCCGCAGCGTCAGGACTAGCGGGTATTAACACCGGGGAGCTGTTTTTT. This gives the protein CASSAASGLAGINTGELFF.

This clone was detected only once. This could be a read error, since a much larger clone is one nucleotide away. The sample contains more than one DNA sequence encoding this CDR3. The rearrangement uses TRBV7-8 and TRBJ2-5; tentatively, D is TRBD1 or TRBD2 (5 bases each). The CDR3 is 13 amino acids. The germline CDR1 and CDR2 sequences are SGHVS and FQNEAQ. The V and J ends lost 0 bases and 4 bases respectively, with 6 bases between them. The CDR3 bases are TGTGCCAGCAGCTTAGCGGGGGTAGAGACCCAGTACTTC. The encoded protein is CASSLAGVETQYF. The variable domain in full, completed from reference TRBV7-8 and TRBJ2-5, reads GAGVSQSPRYKVAKRGQDVALRCDPISGHVSLFWYQQALGQGPEFLTYFQNEAQLDKSGLPSDRFFAERPEGSVSTLKIQRTQQEDSAVYLCASSLAGVETQYFGPGTRLLVL.

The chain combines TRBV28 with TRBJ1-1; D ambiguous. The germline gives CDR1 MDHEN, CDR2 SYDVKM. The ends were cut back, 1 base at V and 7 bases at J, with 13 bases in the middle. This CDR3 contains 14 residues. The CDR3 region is CASSLYSSNGEAFF. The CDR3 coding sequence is TGTGCCAGCAGTTTATATTCCAGTAACGGTGAAGCTTTCTTT.

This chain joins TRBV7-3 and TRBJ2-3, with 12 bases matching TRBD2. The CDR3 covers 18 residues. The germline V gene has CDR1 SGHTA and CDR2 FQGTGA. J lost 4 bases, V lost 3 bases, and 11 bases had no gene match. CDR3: CASSFARLAGDWADTQYF. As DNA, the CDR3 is TGTGCCAGCAGCTTCGCCCGACTAGCGGGAGACTGGGCAGATACGCAGTATTTT.

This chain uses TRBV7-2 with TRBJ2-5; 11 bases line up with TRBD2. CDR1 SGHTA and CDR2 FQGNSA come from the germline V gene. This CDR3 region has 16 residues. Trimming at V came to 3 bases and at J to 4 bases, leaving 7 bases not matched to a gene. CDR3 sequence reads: CASSFSGRAAGETQYF. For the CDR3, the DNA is TGTGCCAGCAGCTTTAGCGGGAGGGCTGCGGGAGAGACCCAGTACTTC. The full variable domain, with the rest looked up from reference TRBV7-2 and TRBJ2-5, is GAGVSQSPSNKVTEKGKDVELRCDPISGHTALYWYRQSLGQGLEFLIYFQGNSAPDKSGLPSDRFSAERTGGSVSTLTIQRTQQEDSAVYLCASSFSGRAAGETQYFGPGTRLLVL.

CDR3 nucleotide sequence: TGTGCCAGCAGCCCTAGCGGGAGTACTGGGGCCAACGTCCTGACTTTC. Translating it yields CASSPSGSTGANVLTF. V and J are TRBV6-4 and TRBJ2-6; 10 nucleotides match TRBD2. The ends lost 6 bases at V and 2 bases at J; junction bases unmatched: 4. The CDR3 is 16 amino acids. Per the germline V gene, CDR1 is MRHNA and CDR2 is SNTAGT.

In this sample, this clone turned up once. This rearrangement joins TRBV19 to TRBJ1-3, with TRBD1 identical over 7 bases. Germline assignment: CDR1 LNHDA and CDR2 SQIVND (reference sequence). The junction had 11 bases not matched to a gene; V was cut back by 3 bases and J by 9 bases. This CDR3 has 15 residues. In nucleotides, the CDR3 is TGTGCCAGTAGTATGTACGGACAGGCGGACGGCACCATATATTTT. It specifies CASSMYGQADGTIYF.

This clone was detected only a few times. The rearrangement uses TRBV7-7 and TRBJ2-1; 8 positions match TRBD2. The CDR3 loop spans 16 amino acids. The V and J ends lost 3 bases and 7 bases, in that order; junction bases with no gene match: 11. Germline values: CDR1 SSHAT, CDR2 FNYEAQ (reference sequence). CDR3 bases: TGTGCCAGCAGCTTTGGACTAGCTGGGGGAGTTAATGAGCAGTTCTTC. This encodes CASSFGLAGGVNEQFF.

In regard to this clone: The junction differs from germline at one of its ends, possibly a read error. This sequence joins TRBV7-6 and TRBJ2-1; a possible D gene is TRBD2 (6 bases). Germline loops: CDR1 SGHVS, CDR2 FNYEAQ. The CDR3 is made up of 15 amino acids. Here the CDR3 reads CASSVIGDQREERFF. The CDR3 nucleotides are TGTGCCAGCAGCGTAATAGGGGATCAGAGGGAGGAGCGGTTCTTC.

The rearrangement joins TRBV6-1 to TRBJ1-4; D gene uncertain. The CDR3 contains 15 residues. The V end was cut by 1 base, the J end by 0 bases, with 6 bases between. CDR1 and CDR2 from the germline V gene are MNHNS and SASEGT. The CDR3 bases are TGTGCCAGCAGTGAAGGTGTTGCAACTAATGAAAAACTGTTTTTT. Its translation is CASSEGVATNEKLFF.

This CDR3 reads CASSLDSHNVLTF. CDR3 DNA: TGCGCCAGCAGCTTGGACTCCCACAACGTCCTGACTTTC. The gene calls are TRBV5-1 and TRBJ2-6; no clear D. The CDR3 has 13 amino acids. Germline CDR1 SGHRS, CDR2 YFSETQ. The germline V and J ends were trimmed by 0 bases and 9 bases, with 7 bases remaining between them.

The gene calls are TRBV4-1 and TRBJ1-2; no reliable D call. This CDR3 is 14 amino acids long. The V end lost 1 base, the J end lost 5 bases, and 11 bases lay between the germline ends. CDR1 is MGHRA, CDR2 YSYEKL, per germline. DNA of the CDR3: TGCGCCAGCAGCCAAGGGACGGACGGGTATGGCTACACCTTC. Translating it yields CASSQGTDGYGYTF.

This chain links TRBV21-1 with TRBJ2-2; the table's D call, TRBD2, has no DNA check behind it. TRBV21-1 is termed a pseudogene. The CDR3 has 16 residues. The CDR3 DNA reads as TGTGCCAGCAGCAAAGCGCTCAGCGGGAGCACCGGGGAGCTGTTTTTT. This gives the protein CASSKALSGSTGELFF.

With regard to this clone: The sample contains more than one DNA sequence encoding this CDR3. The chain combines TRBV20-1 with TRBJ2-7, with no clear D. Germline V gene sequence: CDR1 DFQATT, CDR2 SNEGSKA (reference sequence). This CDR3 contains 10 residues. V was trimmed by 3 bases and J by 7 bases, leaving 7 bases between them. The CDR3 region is CSARLREQYF. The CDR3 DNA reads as TGCAGTGCTAGGCTCCGAGAGCAGTACTTC.

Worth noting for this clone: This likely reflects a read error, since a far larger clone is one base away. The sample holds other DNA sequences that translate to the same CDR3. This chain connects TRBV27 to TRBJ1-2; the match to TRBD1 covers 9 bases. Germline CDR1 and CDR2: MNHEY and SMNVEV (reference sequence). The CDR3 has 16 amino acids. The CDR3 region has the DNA TGTGCTAGCAGTTTTTTGACAGGGGGAACTAACTATGGCTACACCTTC. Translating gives CASSFLTGGTNYGYTF.

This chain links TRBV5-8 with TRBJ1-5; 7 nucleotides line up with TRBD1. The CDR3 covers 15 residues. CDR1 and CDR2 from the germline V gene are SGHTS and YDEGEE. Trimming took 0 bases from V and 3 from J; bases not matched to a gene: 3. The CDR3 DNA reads TGTGCCAGCAGCTTGGGGACAGGACCCAATCAGCCCCAGCATTTT. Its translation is CASSLGTGPNQPQHF. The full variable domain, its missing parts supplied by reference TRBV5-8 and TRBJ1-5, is EAGVTQSPTHLIKTRGQQATLRCSPISGHTSVYWYQQALGLGLQFLLWYDEGEERNRGNFPPRFSGRQFPNYSSELNVNALELEDSALYLCASSLGTGPNQPQHFGDGTRLSIL.

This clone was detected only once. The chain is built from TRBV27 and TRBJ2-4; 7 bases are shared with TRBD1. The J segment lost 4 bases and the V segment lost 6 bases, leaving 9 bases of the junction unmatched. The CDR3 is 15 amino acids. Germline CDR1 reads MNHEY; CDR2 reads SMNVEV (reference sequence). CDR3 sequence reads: CASRLYRDRKNIQYF. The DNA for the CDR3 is TGTGCCAGCAGACTCTACCGGGACAGAAAAAACATTCAGTACTTC.

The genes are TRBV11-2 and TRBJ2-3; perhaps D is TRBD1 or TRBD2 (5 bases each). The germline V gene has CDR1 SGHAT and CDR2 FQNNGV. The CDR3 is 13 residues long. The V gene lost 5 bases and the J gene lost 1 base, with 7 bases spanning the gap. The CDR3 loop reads CASSPGRTDTQYF. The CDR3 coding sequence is TGTGCCAGCAGCCCGGGACGCACAGATACGCAGTATTTT.

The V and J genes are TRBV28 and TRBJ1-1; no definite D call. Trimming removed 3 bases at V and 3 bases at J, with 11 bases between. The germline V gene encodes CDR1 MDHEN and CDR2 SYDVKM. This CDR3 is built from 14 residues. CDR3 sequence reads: CASSLGQVDTEAFF. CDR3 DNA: TGTGCCAGCAGTTTGGGCCAGGTTGACACTGAAGCTTTCTTT.

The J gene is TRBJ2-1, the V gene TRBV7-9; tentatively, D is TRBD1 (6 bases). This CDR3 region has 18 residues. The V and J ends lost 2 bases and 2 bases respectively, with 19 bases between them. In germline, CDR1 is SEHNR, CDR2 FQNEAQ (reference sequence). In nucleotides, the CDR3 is TGTGCCAGCAGCTTATACAGGACCGGGACACCGGCCTACAATGAGCAGTTCTTC. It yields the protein CASSLYRTGTPAYNEQFF.

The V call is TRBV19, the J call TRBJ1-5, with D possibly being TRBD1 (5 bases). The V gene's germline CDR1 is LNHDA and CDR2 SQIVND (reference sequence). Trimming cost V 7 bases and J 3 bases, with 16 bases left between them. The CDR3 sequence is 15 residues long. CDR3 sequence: CASTDPGPLNQPQHF. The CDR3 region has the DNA TGTGCCAGTACTGATCCGGGACCCCTCAATCAGCCCCAGCATTTT.

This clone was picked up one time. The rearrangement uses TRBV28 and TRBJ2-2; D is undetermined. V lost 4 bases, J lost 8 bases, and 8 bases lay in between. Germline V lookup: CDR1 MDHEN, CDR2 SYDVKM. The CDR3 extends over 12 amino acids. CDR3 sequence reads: CASSSRFGELFF. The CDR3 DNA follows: TGTGCCAGCAGTTCGAGGTTTGGGGAGCTGTTTTTT.

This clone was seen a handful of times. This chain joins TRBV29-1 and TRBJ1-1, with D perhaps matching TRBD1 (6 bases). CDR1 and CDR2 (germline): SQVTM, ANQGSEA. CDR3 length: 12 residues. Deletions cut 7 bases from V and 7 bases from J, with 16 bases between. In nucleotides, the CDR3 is TGCAGCGGGGGGCGCGCTTCGCTTGAAGCTTTCTTT. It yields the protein CSGGRASLEAFF.

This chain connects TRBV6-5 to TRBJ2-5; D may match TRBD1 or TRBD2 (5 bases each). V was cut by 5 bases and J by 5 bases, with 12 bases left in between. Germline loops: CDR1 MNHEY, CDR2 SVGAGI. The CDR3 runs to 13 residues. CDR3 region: CASSKDKRETQYF. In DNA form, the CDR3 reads TGTGCCAGCAGTAAGGACAAGCGGGAGACCCAGTACTTC.